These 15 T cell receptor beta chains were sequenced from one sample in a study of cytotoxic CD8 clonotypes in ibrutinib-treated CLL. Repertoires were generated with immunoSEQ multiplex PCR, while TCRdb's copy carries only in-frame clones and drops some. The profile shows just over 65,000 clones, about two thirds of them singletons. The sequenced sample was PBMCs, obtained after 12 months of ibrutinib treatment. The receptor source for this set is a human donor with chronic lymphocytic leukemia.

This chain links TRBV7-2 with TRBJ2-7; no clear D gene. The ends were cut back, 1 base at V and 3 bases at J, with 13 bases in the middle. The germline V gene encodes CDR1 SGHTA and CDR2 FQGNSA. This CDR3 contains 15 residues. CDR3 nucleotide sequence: TGTGCCAGCAGCTTAGGAGTAACTCTCCTCTACGAGCAGTACTTC. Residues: CASSLGVTLLYEQYF. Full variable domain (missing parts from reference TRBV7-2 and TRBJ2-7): GAGVSQSPSNKVTEKGKDVELRCDPISGHTALYWYRQSLGQGLEFLIYFQGNSAPDKSGLPSDRFSAERTGGSVSTLTIQRTQQEDSAVYLCASSLGVTLLYEQYFGPGTRLTVT.

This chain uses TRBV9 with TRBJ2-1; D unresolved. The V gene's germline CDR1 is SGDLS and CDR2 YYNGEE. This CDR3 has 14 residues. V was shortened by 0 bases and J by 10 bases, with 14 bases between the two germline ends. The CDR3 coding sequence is TGTGCCAGCAGCGTAGCTCGCCTCGGTGGGGAGCAGTTCTTC. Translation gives CASSVARLGGEQFF.

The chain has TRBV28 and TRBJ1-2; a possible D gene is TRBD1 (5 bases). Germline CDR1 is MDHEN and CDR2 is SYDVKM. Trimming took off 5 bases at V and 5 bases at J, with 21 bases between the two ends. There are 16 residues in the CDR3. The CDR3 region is CASSPTEGRGLYGYTF. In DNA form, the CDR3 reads TGTGCCAGCAGTCCAACTGAGGGGAGAGGGTTGTATGGCTACACCTTC.

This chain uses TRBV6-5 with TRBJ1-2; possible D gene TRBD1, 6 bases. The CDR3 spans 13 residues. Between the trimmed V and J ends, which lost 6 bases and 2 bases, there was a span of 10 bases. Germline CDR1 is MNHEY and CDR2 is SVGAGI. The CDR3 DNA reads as TGTGCCAGCAGCCCACAGGGAAACTATGGCTACACCTTC. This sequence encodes CASSPQGNYGYTF.

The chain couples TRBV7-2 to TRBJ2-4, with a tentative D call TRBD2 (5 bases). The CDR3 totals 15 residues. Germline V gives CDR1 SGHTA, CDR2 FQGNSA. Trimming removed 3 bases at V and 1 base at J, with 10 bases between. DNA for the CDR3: TGTGCCAGCAGCTTGTCGCGCGGGGCCAAAAACATTCAGTACTTC. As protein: CASSLSRGAKNIQYF.

CDR3 nucleotides: TGTGCCACCAGCGACTCTAGCGGGGGGACAGATACGCAGTATTTT. It is translated as CATSDSSGGTDTQYF. The chain uses TRBV15 and TRBJ2-3, with 11 bases lining up with TRBD2. CDR3 length: 15 residues. Germline V lookup: CDR1 LNHNV, CDR2 YYDKDF (reference sequence). Losses at the gene ends were 5 bases for V and 3 bases for J; bases not matched to a gene: 4.

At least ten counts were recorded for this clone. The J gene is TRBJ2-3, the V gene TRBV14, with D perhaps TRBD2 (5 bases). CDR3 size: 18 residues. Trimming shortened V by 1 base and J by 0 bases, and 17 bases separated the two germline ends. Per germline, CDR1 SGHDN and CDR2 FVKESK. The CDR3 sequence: CASSQGVTGAASTDTQYF. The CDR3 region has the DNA TGTGCCAGCAGCCAAGGCGTGACCGGAGCGGCTAGCACAGATACGCAGTATTTT.

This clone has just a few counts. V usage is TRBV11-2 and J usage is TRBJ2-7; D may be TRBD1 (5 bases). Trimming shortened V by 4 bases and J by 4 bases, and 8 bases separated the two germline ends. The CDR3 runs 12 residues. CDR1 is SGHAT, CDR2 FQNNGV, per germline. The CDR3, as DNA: TGTGCCAGCAGCTCCTCAGGGTACGAGCAGTACTTC. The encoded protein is CASSSSGYEQYF.

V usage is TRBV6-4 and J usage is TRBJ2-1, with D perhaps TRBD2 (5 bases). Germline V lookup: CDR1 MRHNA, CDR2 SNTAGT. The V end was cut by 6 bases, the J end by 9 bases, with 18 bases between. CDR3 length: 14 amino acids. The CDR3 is CASRQWVGVGEQFF. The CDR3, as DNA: TGTGCCAGCAGACAGTGGGTGGGAGTCGGTGAGCAGTTCTTC.

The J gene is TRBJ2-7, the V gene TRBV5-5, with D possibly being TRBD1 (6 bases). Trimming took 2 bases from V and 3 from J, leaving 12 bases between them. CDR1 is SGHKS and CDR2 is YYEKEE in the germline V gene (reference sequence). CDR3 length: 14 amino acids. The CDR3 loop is CASSLQGHSYEQYF. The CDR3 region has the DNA TGTGCCAGCAGCTTACAGGGTCATAGCTACGAGCAGTACTTC. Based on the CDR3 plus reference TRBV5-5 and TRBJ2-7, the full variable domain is DAGVTQSPTHLIKTRGQQVTLRCSPISGHKSVSWYQQVLGQGPQFIFQYYEKEERGRGNFPDRFSARQFPNYSSELNVNALLLGDSALYLCASSLQGHSYEQYFGPGTRLTVT.

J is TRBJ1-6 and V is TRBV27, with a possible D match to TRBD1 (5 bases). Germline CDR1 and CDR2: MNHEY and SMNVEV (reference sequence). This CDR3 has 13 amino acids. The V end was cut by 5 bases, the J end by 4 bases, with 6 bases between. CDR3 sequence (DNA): TGTGCCAGCAGTGAGGGGTATAATTCACCCCTCCACTTT. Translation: CASSEGYNSPLHF.

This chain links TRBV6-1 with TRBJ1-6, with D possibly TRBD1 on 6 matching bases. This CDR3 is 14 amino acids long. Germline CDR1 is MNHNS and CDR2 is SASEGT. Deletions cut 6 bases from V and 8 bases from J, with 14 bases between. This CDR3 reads CASSLTGRHSPLHF. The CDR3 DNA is TGTGCCAGCAGCCTAACAGGGAGGCATTCACCCCTCCACTTT.

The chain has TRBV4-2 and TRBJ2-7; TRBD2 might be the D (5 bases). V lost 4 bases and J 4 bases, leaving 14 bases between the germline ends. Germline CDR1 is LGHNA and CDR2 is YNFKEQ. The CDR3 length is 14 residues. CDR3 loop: CASSLGLYLYEQYF. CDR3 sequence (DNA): TGTGCCAGCAGCCTTGGACTTTACCTATACGAGCAGTACTTC.

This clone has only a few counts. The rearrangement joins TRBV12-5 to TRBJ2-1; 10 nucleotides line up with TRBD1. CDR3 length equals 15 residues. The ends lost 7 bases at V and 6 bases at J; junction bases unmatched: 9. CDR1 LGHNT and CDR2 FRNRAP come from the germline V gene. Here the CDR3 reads CASARGQGTLNEQFF. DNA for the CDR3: TGTGCTAGTGCCCGGGGACAGGGGACTCTCAATGAGCAGTTCTTC.

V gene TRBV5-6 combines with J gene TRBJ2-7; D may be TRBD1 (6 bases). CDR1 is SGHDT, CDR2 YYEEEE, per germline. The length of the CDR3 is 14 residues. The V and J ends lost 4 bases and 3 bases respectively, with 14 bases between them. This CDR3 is CASSLGQRSYEQYF. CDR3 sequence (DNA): TGTGCCAGCAGCCTTGGACAGAGAAGCTACGAGCAGTACTTC.